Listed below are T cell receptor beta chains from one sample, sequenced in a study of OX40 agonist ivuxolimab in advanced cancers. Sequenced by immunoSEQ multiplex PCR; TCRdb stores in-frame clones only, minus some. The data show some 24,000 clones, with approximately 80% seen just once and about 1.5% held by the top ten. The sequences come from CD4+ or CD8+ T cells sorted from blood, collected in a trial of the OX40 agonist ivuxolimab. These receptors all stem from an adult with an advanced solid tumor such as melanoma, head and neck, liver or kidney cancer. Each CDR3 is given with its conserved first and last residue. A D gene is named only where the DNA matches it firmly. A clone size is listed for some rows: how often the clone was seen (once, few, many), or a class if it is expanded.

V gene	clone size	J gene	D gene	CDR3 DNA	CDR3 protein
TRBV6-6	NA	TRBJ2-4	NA	TGTGCCAGCAGTTACCGCGGTAGCATTCAGTACTTC	CASSYRGSIQYF
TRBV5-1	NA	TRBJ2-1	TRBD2	TGCGCCAGCAGCCCGGGGACTAGCGGGAGCAAGTACAATGAGCAGTTCTTC	CASSPGTSGSKYNEQFF
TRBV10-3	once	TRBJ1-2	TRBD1	TGTGCCATCAGTGCCTTAGGGACAGGGGAAAGGAATGGCTACACCTTC	CAISALGTGERNGYTF
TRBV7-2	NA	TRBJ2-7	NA	TGTGCCAGCAGTCCCGGGGGCTACGAGCAGTACTTC	CASSPGGYEQYF
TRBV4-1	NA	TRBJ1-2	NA	TGCGCCAGCAGCCAAGGCGGGGACTGGGGAGGCTACACCTTC	CASSQGGDWGGYTF
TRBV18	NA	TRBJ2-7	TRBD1	TGTGCCAGCTCAGCTTCAAACAGGGGGCTGGGGGAGCAGTACTTC	CASSASNRGLGEQYF
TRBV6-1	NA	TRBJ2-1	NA	TGTGCCAGCGGTGGAAGGTCCCAGGGCTCCTACAATGAGCAGTTCTTC	CASGGRSQGSYNEQFF
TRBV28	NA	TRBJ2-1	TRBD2	TGTGCCAGCAGTTTATCACCGGGACTAGGAAGCTCCTACAATGAGCAGTTCTTC	CASSLSPGLGSSYNEQFF
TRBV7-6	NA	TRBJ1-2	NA	TGTGCCAGCAGCCCCGGTGGCAGGGACTATGGCTACACCTTC	CASSPGGRDYGYTF
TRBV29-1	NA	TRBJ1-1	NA	TGCAGCGTTGAAGAAGGTATGAACACTGAAGCTTTCTTT	CSVEEGMNTEAFF
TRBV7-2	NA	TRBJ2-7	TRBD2	TGTGCCAGCAGCCTGGGGGGACTAGCCGCCTACGAGCAGTACTTC	CASSLGGLAAYEQYF
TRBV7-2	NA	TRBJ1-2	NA	TGTGCCAGCAGCAAGACAGCACTCTATGGCTACACCTTC	CASSKTALYGYTF
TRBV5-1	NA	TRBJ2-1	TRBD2	TGCGCCAGCAGCGCTGGACTAGCGGGAGGCCACCGGAGTAATGAGCAGTTCTTC	CASSAGLAGGHRSNEQFF
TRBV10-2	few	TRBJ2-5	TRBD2	TGCGCCAGCAGTCCACTGCGACTAGCGGGAGACAGAGAGACCCAGTACTTC	CASSPLRLAGDRETQYF
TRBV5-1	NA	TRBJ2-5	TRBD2	TGCGCCAGCAGCCCCGGGACTATTGCAGAGACCCAGTACTTC	CASSPGTIAETQYF
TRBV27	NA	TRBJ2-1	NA	TGTGCCAGCAGGACTACTGGTTCCTACAATGAGCAGTTCTTC	CASRTTGSYNEQFF
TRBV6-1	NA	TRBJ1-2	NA	TGTGCCAGCAGGAGGGAAAACAGGGATGGCTACACCTTC	CASRRENRDGYTF
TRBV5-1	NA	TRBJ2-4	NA	TGCGCCAGCAGCCCAAGGGGGGTAGACATTCAGTACTTC	CASSPRGVDIQYF
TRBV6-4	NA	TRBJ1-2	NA	TGTGCCAGCAGTCCGGGACATAGCGGCTATGGCTACACCTTC	CASSPGHSGYGYTF
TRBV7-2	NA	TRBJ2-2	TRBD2	TGTGCCAGCAGCCTCCGGGGGGGGCAGATCGGGGAGCTGTTTTTT	CASSLRGGQIGELFF
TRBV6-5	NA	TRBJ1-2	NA	TGTGCCAGCAGTCCGGGACGGCTTAACTATGGCTACACCTTC	CASSPGRLNYGYTF
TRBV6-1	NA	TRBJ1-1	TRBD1	TGTGCCAGCAGATCGGGACAGGGAAGGACTGAAGCTTTCTTT	CASRSGQGRTEAFF
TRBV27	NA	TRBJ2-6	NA	TGTGCCAGCAGTTTTCAGGGGTTCTCCATTTCTGGGGCCAACGTCCTGACTTTC	CASSFQGFSISGANVLTF
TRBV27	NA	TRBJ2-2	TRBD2	TGTGCCAGCAGTTTCCGACTAGCGGGAACCGGGGAGCTGTTTTTT	CASSFRLAGTGELFF
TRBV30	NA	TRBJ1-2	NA	TGTGCCTGGAGTGTATCCGCCTATGGCTACACCTTC	CAWSVSAYGYTF
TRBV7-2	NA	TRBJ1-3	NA	TGTGCCAGCAGCTTTGACATCTCTGGAAACACCATATATTTT	CASSFDISGNTIYF
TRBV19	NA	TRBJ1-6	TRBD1	TGTGCCAGTACCCCGGGACAGGGTCAGAACGCCCTCCACTTT	CASTPGQGQNALHF
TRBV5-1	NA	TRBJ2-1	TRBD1	TGCGCCAGCAGCTTGGGACAGGGAAACAATGAGCAGTTCTTC	CASSLGQGNNEQFF